This T cell receptor beta chain was recorded in a study of control samples from healthy donors and cancer patients. Sequenced by immunoSEQ multiplex PCR; TCRdb stores in-frame clones only, minus some. This table has some 120,000 clones, about 92% appearing once. The V end lost 4 bases, the J end lost 0 bases, and 9 bases lay between the germline ends. Germline loops: CDR1 KGHDR, CDR2 SFDVKD. The CDR3 contains 14 residues. The sequenced sample consisted of PBMCs. The source of this sequence is a man between 50 and 59 years old with head and neck cancer. The chain joins TRBV24-1 to TRBJ2-7; the D is unclear. CDR3 in amino acids: CATSDVQNSYEQYF. DNA for the CDR3: TGTGCCACCAGTGACGTACAGAACTCCTACGAGCAGTACTTC.